The present T cell receptor (beta chain) was sequenced within a study of blood T cell repertoires in COVID-19 (dated by TCRdb to the early 2020s). For the wider study: Samples covering the acute and convalescent phases of COVID-19 were provided by collaborators in the United States, Italy and Spain. The prospective study material was composed of cDNA or gDNA derived from T cells, B-cell-depleted T cells, or PBMCs. Subjects who had been exposed to COVID-19, were actively infected with it, or had recovered from it provided the deeply sampled blood TCRbeta repertoires that made up the dataset. A freely available public database, intended as a resource for researchers studying the immune response to SARS-CoV-2, is where the repertoires were released. Samples came from the ongoing ImmuneRACE study (first 160 participants) plus 1,254 subjects from 6 global collaborators. A de-identified subject ID, COVID-19 status, age in years and sex were almost always included in the sample metadata. HLA class I and class II types, where available, came from metadata supplied by the sample provider rather than from assay-based typing. Study-wide findings and limitations: Clinical and demographic metadata were provided uncurated, with the amount varying by source and participant.

TCRbeta CDR3 regions were amplified from genomic DNA using the immunoSEQ Assay, a bias-controlled multiplex PCR. Per the source publication's procedure: Within the assay, amplification of reference gene primers was used to estimate how many nucleated cells each sample contained. To quantify the absolute abundance of each unique TCRbeta CDR3 rearrangement, sequence reads were collapsed and filtered. For each sample, productive Simpson clonality was calculated as the square root of Simpson's diversity index across productive rearrangements. TCRdb mirrors the immuneACCESS table, restricted to in-frame sequences. Some clones are absent from its copies; in checked studies, under half trace to an unresolved V gene, and the reason for the others is unknown. V and J calls and clone size are copied from that table; D and trimming were computed from the DNA. The sample table shows 250,000 or so clones, and approximately 84% are seen once. Just over 6.5% of the sample is taken by the ten largest.

For this clone: The antigen it recognizes is unknown. No base quality values were provided; no much bigger clone lies one nucleotide off.

Participants in the prospective study were enrolled through a virtual design, were aged roughly 18 to 100 years, and lived in roughly 24 United States geographic areas. In the prospective study, cohorts were assigned on the basis of participant-reported clinical history obtained from a screening survey and a study questionnaire. Exposed participants had been in contact, within 2 weeks of entering the study, with a person who had a PCR-confirmed or clinician-diagnosed case of COVID-19. Each participant in the prospective study had whole blood, serum and a nasopharyngeal or oropharyngeal swab collected by mobile phlebotomists. Prospective study participants could optionally give additional blood draws and questionnaires over a roughly two-month period. Blood samples from the prospective study were shipped frozen or at room temperature prior to DNA extraction. Trimming accounts for 5 bases at V and 5 bases at J, while the number of junction bases matched to no gene is 5. CDR1 and CDR2 are drawn from the germline V gene: KGHDR, SFDVKD. The CDR3 contains 15 residues, cysteine and phenylalanine counted. Only the CDR3 DNA is retained, 45 bases long and in frame from the first base.

The chain links TRBV24-1 with TRBJ2-2; 9 middle bases align to TRBD1. The sample taken for sequencing was PBMCs or T cells enriched from blood (not recorded which). The receptor was isolated from a woman aged 45-65 years who had been exposed to COVID-19. The CDR3 protein is CATSVTGQGTGELFF. The nucleotide sequence is TGTGCCACCAGTGTTACGGGACAGGGTACCGGGGAGCTGTTTTTT.